What follows are 22 T cell receptor beta chains derived from one specimen sequenced in a study of blood T cell repertoires in COVID-19. Generated by immunoSEQ multiplex PCR, the TCRdb table keeps only in-frame clones and is missing some. The sample contains about 250,000 clones, 85% to 90% of which appear only once. Specimen: PBMCs or T cells enriched from blood (not recorded which). The receptors were sampled from a man aged 35 to 55 who had recovered from COVID-19.

This clone was found once. The chain carries TRBV27 and TRBJ1-1; TRBD1 is a possible D gene (6 bases). V lost 7 bases to trimming and J lost 0 bases, with 15 bases between them. CDR1 is MNHEY, CDR2 SMNVEV, per germline (reference sequence). The CDR3 totals 15 residues. In DNA form, the CDR3 reads TGTGCCAGCAAGGAAGAGCCAGGGGTGAACACTGAAGCTTTCTTT. As protein: CASKEEPGVNTEAFF.

The V call is TRBV7-2, the J call TRBJ2-2, with D uncertain. V was clipped by 5 bases and J by 0 bases, with 13 bases between them. Per germline, CDR1 SGHTA and CDR2 FQGNSA. The CDR3 has 16 amino acids. CDR3 DNA sequence: TGTGCCAGCAGCCTGAGACATGCCTCGAACACCGGGGAGCTGTTTTTT. Translated, it gives CASSLRHASNTGELFF.

The rearrangement joins TRBV29-1 to TRBJ1-5; 11 nucleotides agree with TRBD1. V lost 5 bases and J lost 5; bases outside the gene matches: 2. This CDR3 region has 13 residues. In germline, CDR1 is SQVTM, CDR2 ANQGSEA. The CDR3 loop reads CSVWTGGDQPQHF. The CDR3 DNA is TGCAGCGTTTGGACAGGGGGCGATCAGCCCCAGCATTTT.

This clone was counted ten times or more. The CDR3: CASSPFLYEQYF. The CDR3 DNA is TGTGCCAGCAGTCCCTTTTTGTACGAGCAGTACTTC. The chain has TRBV28 and TRBJ2-7; no reliable D call. The CDR3 is 12 residues long. V lost 5 bases, J lost 4 bases, and 9 bases lay in between. From germline, CDR1 is MDHEN and CDR2 SYDVKM. The whole variable domain, remainder taken from reference TRBV28 and TRBJ2-7, is DVKVTQSSRYLVKRTGEKVFLECVQDMDHENMFWYRQDPGLGLRLIYFSYDVKMKEKGDIPEGYSVSREKKERFSLILESASTNQTSMYLCASSPFLYEQYFGPGTRLTVT.

The CDR3 sequence: CASSKQRELSGNTIYF. Here the CDR3 DNA reads TGTGCCAGCAGCAAACAGCGGGAGCTCTCTGGAAACACCATATATTTT. The chain links TRBV3-1 (or the pseudogene TRBV3-2) to TRBJ1-3; D remains unclear. In germline, CDR1 is LGHDT, CDR2 YNNKEL (reference sequence). The germline V and J ends were trimmed by 5 bases and 0 bases, with 14 bases remaining between them. The CDR3 runs 16 residues.

The chain joins TRBV5-8 to TRBJ2-3; D uncertain. CDR1 is SGHTS and CDR2 is YDEGEE in the germline V gene. The V end was cut by 5 bases, the J end by 1 base, with 14 bases between. The CDR3 sequence is 15 residues long. CDR3 sequence: CASRTTFPGTDTQYF. DNA for the CDR3: TGTGCCAGCAGAACGACTTTCCCGGGCACAGATACGCAGTATTTT.

The CDR3: CASSRRDREGEQFF. The CDR3 DNA reads as TGCGCCAGCAGCCGCCGGGACAGGGAAGGGGAGCAGTTCTTC. V usage is TRBV5-1 and J usage is TRBJ2-1; 9 bases are a match to TRBD1. The CDR3 spans 14 residues. The V and J ends lost 4 bases and 10 bases, in that order; junction bases with no gene match: 9. The germline gives CDR1 SGHRS, CDR2 YFSETQ.

This clone occurred once. The chain employs TRBV4-2 and TRBJ1-1; D not resolved. This CDR3 comprises 14 residues. CDR1 LGHNA and CDR2 YNFKEQ come from the germline V gene. V shed 1 base and J shed 6 bases, with 12 bases lying between them. CDR3 nucleotides: TGTGCCAGCAGCCAAGGTTATGAGGTCCCTGAAGCTTTCTTT. Protein product: CASSQGYEVPEAFF.

This CDR3 reads CASSYSQKFGEQFF. CDR3 nucleotides: TGTGCCAGCAGTTACTCGCAGAAGTTTGGTGAGCAGTTCTTC. This chain joins TRBV6-5 and TRBJ2-1; D is uncertain. The V end lost 0 bases, the J end lost 9 bases, and 12 bases lay between the germline ends. Germline CDR1 and CDR2: MNHEY and SVGAGI. The CDR3 runs 14 residues.

V and J are TRBV27 and TRBJ2-3, with a tentative D call TRBD1 (6 bases). Trimming removed 4 bases from V and 3 bases from J, with 23 bases in between. Germline CDR1 MNHEY, CDR2 SMNVEV (reference sequence). CDR3 length equals 18 residues. In DNA form, the CDR3 reads TGTGCCAGCAGTTCCCCAAGAAACAGGGCTGAGGGGACAGATACGCAGTATTTT. This translates into CASSSPRNRAEGTDTQYF.

This clone showed up just once. The chain recombines TRBV27 with TRBJ2-5; D may be TRBD1 (5 bases). Between the trimmed V and J ends, which lost 5 bases and 5 bases, there was a span of 15 bases. The CDR3 contains 14 residues. Germline V gene lookup returns CDR1 MNHEY and CDR2 SMNVEV (reference sequence). The CDR3 region is CASSPHQGWETQYF. The CDR3 DNA reads as TGTGCCAGCAGTCCCCACCAGGGATGGGAGACCCAGTACTTC.

This chain links TRBV10-3 with TRBJ2-5; D unresolved. The CDR3 sequence is 12 residues long. Per germline, CDR1 ENHRY and CDR2 SYGVKD. Trimming stripped 2 bases from V and 2 bases from J, with 3 bases between. The CDR3 reads CAISEPQETQYF. In DNA form, the CDR3 reads TGTGCCATCAGTGAGCCGCAAGAGACCCAGTACTTC.

The V gene is TRBV30, the J gene TRBJ2-7, with 8 bases aligning to TRBD1. CDR3 length: 16 residues. Germline V gives CDR1 GTSNPN, CDR2 SVGIG (reference sequence). V trimming: 7 bases; J trimming: 1 base; junction bases outside the gene matches: 15. CDR3 residues: CALRVDGQGGSYEQYF. Written as DNA, the CDR3 is TGTGCCTTGAGGGTGGACGGACAGGGTGGGTCCTACGAGCAGTACTTC.

The chain recombines TRBV12-5 with TRBJ1-1; TRBD1 agrees at 9 bases. The CDR3 consists of 15 residues. V was pared by 1 base and J by 5 bases, with 5 bases of the junction left unmatched. Looked up from germline, CDR1 is LGHNT and CDR2 is FRNRAP. As DNA, the CDR3 is TGTGCTAGTGGTTTGGGGGACAGGGTGGTGACTGAAGCTTTCTTT. Translation: CASGLGDRVVTEAFF. Full variable domain (rest looked up from reference TRBV12-5 and TRBJ1-1): DARVTQTPRHKVTEMGQEVTMRCQPILGHNTVFWYRQTMMQGLELLAYFRNRAPLDDSGMPKDRFSAEMPDATLATLKIQPSEPRDSAVYFCASGLGDRVVTEAFFGQGTRLTVV.

A single count supports this clone. This chain joins TRBV6-5 and TRBJ2-7, with D unresolved. Germline V gives CDR1 MNHEY, CDR2 SVGAGI. Trimming removed 5 bases from V and 6 bases from J, with 11 bases in between. This CDR3 spans 12 amino acids. As DNA, the CDR3 is TGTGCCAGCAGTCCCCGTTTCCGCGAGCAGTACTTC. It translates to CASSPRFREQYF.

This clone was recorded a few times. The J gene is TRBJ2-7, the V gene TRBV5-4; 8 nucleotides align to TRBD2. This CDR3 spans 13 amino acids. CDR1 and CDR2 from the germline V gene are SGHNT and YYREEE (reference sequence). Unmatched junction bases numbered 2, after V lost 2 bases and J lost 4 bases. The CDR3 DNA reads TGTGCCAGCAGCTTAGCGGGGGAGTACGAGCAGTACTTC. It codes for CASSLAGEYEQYF.

V gene TRBV10-3 combines with J gene TRBJ2-5, with 9 bases fitting TRBD2. This CDR3 region has 16 residues. The V gene end was trimmed by 6 bases and the J gene end by 2 bases; junction bases not matched to a gene: 10. Germline lookup yields CDR1 ENHRY and CDR2 SYGVKD. CDR3 amino acids: CAISMTSGSAQETQYF. CDR3 sequence (DNA): TGTGCCATCAGCATGACTAGCGGATCAGCTCAAGAGACCCAGTACTTC.

The chain couples TRBV5-1 to TRBJ1-2, with 8 nucleotides matching TRBD1. Looked up from germline, CDR1 is SGHRS and CDR2 is YFSETQ. V trimming: 0 bases; J trimming: 4 bases; junction bases outside the gene matches: 14. The CDR3 length is 18 residues. CDR3 DNA: TGCGCCAGCAGCTTGGAAAGAGTACCGGCCAGGGGGCTCTATGGCTACACCTTC. It encodes CASSLERVPARGLYGYTF.

The CDR3 protein is CATSSMTGGNYEQYF. CDR3 nucleotide sequence: TGTGCCACCAGCAGTATGACAGGGGGGAACTACGAGCAGTACTTC. The rearrangement links TRBV15 to TRBJ2-7, with 9 bases aligning to TRBD1. The germline V gene has CDR1 LNHNV and CDR2 YYDKDF (reference sequence). The CDR3 contains 15 residues. J lost 3 bases, V lost 3 bases, and 6 bases had no gene match.

This clone was observed once. V and J are TRBV27 and TRBJ2-1; D perhaps matches TRBD1 (6 bases). Trimming shortened V by 4 bases and J by 12 bases, and 19 bases separated the two germline ends. The CDR3 has 14 residues. CDR1 and CDR2 (germline): MNHEY, SMNVEV (reference sequence). CDR3 coding DNA: TGTGCCAGCAGTTCCGGAGACAGGCCCTTGATGCAGTTCTTC. Its protein product is CASSSGDRPLMQFF.

The genes are TRBV7-9 and TRBJ2-5; 8 nucleotides line up with TRBD2. The CDR3 length is 15 residues. Germline V gene data show CDR1 as SEHNR and CDR2 as FQNEAQ (reference sequence). Germline trimming cut 4 bases from V and 4 bases from J; bases unmatched to any gene: 8. The CDR3 DNA follows: TGTGCCAGCAGCTCGGGGGGACTAGGGAGAGAGACCCAGTACTTC. Translation: CASSSGGLGRETQYF.

The gene calls are TRBV30 and TRBJ1-2; weak D call: TRBD1 (6 bases). The CDR3 spans 14 residues. The germline CDR1 and CDR2 sequences are GTSNPN and SVGIG (reference sequence). The V end lost 2 bases, the J end lost 4 bases, and 14 bases lay between the germline ends. DNA for the CDR3: TGTGCCTGGAGTCTCCAGGGGTTTATCTATGGCTACACCTTC. Its translation: CAWSLQGFIYGYTF.